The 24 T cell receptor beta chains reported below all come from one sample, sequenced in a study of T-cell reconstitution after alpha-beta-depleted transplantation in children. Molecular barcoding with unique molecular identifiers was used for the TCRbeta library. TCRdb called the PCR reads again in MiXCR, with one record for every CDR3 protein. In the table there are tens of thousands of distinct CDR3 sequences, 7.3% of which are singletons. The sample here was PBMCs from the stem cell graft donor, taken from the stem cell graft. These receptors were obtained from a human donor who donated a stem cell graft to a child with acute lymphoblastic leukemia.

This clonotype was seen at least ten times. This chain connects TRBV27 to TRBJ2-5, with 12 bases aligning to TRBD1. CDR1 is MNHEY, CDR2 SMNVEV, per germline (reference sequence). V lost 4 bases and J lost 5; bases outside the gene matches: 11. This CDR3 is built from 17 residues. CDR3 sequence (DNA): TGTGCCAGCAGTTCCCTCCCGGGACAGGGGGCGGGGGAGACCCAGTACTTC. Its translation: CASSSLPGQGAGETQYF.

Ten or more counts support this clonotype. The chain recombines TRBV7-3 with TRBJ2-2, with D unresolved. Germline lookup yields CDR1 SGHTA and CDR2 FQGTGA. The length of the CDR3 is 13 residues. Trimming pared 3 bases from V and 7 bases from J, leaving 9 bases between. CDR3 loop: CASSFGGLGELFF. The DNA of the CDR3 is TGTGCCAGCAGCTTCGGCGGCCTCGGGGAGCTGTTTTTT.

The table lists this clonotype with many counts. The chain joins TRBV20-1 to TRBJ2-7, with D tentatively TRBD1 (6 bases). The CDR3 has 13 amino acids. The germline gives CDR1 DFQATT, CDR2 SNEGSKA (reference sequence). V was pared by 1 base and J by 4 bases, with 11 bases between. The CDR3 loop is CSARGRGEYEQYF. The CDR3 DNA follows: TGCAGTGCTAGAGGCAGGGGTGAATACGAGCAGTACTTC.

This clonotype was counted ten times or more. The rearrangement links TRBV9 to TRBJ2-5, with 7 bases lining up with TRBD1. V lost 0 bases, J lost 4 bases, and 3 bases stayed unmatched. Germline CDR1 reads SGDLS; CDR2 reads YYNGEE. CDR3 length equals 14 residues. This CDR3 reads CASSVGGGRETQYF. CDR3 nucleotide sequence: TGTGCCAGCAGCGTAGGAGGGGGCCGAGAGACCCAGTACTTC. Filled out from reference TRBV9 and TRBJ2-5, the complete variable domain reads DSGVTQTPKHLITATGQRVTLRCSPRSGDLSVYWYQQSLDQGLQFLIQYYNGEERAKGNILERFSAQQFPDLHSELNLSSLELGDSALYFCASSVGGGRETQYFGPGTRLLVL.

The CDR3, as DNA: TGTGCCAGCAGTGATCTCAGGGGCATAAATCAGCCCCAGCATTTT. Encoded protein: CASSDLRGINQPQHF. The genes are TRBV6-1 and TRBJ1-5, with a possible D match to TRBD1 (6 bases). The CDR3 covers 15 residues. Trimming took 3 bases from V and 4 from J, leaving 13 bases between them. Germline CDR1 is MNHNS and CDR2 is SASEGT.

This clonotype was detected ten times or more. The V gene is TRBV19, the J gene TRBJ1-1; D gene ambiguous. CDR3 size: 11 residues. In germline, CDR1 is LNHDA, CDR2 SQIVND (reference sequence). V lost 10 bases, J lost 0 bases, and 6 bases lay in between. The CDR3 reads CATAVNTEAFF. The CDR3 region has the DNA TGTGCCACAGCGGTGAACACTGAAGCTTTCTTT.

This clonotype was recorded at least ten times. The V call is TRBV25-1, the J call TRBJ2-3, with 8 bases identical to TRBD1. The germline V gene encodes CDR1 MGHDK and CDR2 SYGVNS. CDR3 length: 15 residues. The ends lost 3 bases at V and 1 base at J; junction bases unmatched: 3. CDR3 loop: CASSERDRRTDTQYF. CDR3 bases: TGTGCCAGCAGTGAGAGGGACAGGCGCACAGATACGCAGTATTTT. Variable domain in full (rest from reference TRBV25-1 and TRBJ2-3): EADIYQTPRYLVIGTGKKITLECSQTMGHDKMYWYQQDPGMELHLIHYSYGVNSTEKGDLSSESTVSRIRTEHFPLTLESARPSHTSQYLCASSERDRRTDTQYFGPGTRLTVL.

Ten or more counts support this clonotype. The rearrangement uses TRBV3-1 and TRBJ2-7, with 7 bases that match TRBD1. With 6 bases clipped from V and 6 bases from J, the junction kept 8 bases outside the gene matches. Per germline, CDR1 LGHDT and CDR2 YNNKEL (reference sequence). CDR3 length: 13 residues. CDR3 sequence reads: CASSPGQVLEQYF. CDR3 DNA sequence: TGTGCCAGCAGTCCTGGACAGGTTCTCGAGCAGTACTTC.

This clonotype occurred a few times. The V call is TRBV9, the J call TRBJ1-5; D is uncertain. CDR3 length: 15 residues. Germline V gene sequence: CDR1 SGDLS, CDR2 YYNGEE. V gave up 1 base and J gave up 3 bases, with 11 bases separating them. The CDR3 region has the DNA TGTGCCAGCAGCGTATTAGACACGATCAATCAGCCCCAGCATTTT. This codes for CASSVLDTINQPQHF.

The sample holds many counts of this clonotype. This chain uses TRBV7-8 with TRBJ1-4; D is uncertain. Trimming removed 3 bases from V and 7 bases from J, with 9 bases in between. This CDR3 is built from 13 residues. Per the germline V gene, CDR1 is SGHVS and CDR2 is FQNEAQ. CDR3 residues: CASSFGDLEKLFF. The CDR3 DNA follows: TGTGCCAGCAGCTTCGGGGATCTTGAAAAACTGTTTTTT.

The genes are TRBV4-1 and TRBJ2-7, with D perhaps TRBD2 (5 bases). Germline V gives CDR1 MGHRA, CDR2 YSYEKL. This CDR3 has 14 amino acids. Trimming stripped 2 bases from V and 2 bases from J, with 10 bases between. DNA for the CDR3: TGCGCCAGCAGCCAACGGAGCGGAACCTACGAGCAGTACTTC. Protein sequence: CASSQRSGTYEQYF.

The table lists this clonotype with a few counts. CDR3 residues: CASSLRDDDSYNEQFF. CDR3 bases: TGTGCCAGCAGCTTAAGAGACGACGACTCCTACAATGAGCAGTTCTTC. This chain uses TRBV6-5 with TRBJ2-1; the D is unclear. CDR3 length: 16 residues. Germline V gene lookup returns CDR1 MNHEY and CDR2 SVGAGI. The germline V and J ends were trimmed by 6 bases and 0 bases, with 15 bases remaining between them.

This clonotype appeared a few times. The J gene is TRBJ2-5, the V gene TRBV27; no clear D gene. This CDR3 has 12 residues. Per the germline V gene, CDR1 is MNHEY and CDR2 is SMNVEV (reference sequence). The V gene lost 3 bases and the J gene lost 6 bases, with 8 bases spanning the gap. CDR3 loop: CASSLGGQTQYF. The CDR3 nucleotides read TGTGCCAGCAGTTTGGGTGGTCAGACCCAGTACTTC.

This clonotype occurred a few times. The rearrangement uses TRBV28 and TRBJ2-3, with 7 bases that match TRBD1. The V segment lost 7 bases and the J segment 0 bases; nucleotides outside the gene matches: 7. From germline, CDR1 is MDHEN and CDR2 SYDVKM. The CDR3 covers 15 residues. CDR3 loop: CASIPQGSSTDTQYF. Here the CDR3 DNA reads TGTGCCAGCATTCCACAGGGGTCCAGCACAGATACGCAGTATTTT.

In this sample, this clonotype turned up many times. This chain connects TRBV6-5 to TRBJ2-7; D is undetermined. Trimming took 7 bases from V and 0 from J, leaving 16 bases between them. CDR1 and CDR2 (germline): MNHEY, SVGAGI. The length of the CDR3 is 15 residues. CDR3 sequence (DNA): TGTGCCAGCAAGGCCGCCATTAGTCCCTCCTACGAGCAGTACTTC. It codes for CASKAAISPSYEQYF.

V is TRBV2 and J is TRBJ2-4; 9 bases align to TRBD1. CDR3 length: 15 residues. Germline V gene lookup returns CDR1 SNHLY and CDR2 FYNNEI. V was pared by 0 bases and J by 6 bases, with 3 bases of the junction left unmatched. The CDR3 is CASSEALQGANIQYF. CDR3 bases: TGTGCCAGCAGTGAAGCGTTACAGGGGGCAAACATTCAGTACTTC. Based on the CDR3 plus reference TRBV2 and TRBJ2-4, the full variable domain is EPEVTQTPSHQVTQMGQEVILRCVPISNHLYFYWYRQILGQKVEFLVSFYNNEISEKSEIFDDQFSVERPDGSNFTLKIRSTKLEDSAMYFCASSEALQGANIQYFGAGTRLSVL.

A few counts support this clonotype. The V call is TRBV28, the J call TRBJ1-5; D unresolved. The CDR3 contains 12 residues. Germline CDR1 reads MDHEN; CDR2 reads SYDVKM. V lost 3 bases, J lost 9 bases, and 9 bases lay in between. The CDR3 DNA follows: TGTGCCAGCAGTTTTCTCTCGGGGCCCCAGCATTTT. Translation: CASSFLSGPQHF.

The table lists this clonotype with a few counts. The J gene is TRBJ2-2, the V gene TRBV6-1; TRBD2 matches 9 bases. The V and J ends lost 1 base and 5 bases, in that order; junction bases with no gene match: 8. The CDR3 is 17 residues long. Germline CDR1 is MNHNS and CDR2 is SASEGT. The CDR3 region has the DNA TGTGCCAGCAGTGAAGTTAGAAGCGGGAGGCGAACCGGGGAGCTGTTTTTT. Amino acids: CASSEVRSGRRTGELFF.

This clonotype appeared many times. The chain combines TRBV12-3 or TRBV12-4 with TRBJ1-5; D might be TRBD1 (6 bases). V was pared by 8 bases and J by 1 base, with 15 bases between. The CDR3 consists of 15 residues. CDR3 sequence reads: CASGRGSWSNQPQHF. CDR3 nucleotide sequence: TGTGCCAGCGGCAGGGGAAGTTGGAGCAATCAGCCCCAGCATTTT.

The CDR3 is CASSPGAGFYQETQYF. In DNA form, the CDR3 reads TGTGCCAGCAGCCCCGGGGCGGGGTTTTACCAAGAGACCCAGTACTTC. The chain uses TRBV7-7 and TRBJ2-5, with a tentative D call TRBD2 (6 bases). The CDR3 is 16 residues long. Trimming stripped 5 bases from V and 0 bases from J, with 16 bases between. Germline assignment: CDR1 SSHAT and CDR2 FNYEAQ (reference sequence).

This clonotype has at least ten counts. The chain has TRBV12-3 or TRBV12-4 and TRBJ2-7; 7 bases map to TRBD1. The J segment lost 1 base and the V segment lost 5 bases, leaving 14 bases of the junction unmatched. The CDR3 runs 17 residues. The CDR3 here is CASSEQEQGLGSYEQYF. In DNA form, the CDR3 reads TGTGCCAGCAGTGAGCAGGAACAGGGGCTTGGATCCTACGAGCAGTACTTC.

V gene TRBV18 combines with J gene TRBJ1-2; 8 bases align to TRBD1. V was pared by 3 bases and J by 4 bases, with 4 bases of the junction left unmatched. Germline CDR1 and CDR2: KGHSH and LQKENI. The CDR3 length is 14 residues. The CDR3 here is CASSPTGQGYGYTF. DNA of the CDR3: TGTGCCAGCTCACCTACAGGACAGGGCTATGGCTACACCTTC.

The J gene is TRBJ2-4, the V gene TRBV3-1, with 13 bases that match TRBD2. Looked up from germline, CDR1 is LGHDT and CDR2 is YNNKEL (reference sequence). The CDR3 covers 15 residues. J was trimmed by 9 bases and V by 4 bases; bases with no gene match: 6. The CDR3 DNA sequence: TGTGCCAGCAGCCGGACTAGCGGGGGAGGTAGCATTCAGTACTTC. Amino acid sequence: CASSRTSGGGSIQYF.

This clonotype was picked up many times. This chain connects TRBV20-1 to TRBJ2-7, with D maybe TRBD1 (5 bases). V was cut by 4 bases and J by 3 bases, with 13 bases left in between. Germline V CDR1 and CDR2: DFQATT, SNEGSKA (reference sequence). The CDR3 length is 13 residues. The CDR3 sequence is CSANGGQGYEQYF. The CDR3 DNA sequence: TGCAGTGCTAACGGTGGCCAGGGCTACGAGCAGTACTTC.